This T cell receptor beta chain originates from a study of molecular identifiers for immune sequencing clone quantification (dated by TCRdb to between 2018 and 2020). Study-level background: For a replicate experiment, RNA from roughly 20,000 or 100,000 naive CD8 T cells was divided into five aliquots, and four of the five aliquots were sequenced. The study was a methods study using CD8 T cells to benchmark molecular-identifier clustering-based TCR repertoire sequencing (MIDCIRS) and TCR RNA copy counting.

Findings and caveats that apply to the study as a whole: The naive libraries included spiked-in Jurkat TCR RNA (about 11 copies' worth), and this RNA is not part of the donor repertoire. Highly expanded clone sizes could be underestimated because identical TCR molecules may share a barcode. When barcode sub-clustering was omitted, TCR diversity was inflated by chimeric consensus sequences, with chimeras reaching as high as 47%. A single cell's worth of spiked-in Jurkat TCR RNA was reported detectable even among some 920,000 naive CD8 T cells. Modeling indicated around 3.2 TCR RNA copies recovered per cell, compared with about 10 by digital PCR, which implies a capture efficiency of approximately 31%. Clones above 20 RNA copies held over 97% of molecules in CMV-specific effector cells but under 1% in naive cells.

Receptors were amplified or captured by PCR. Sequencing relied on an Illumina HiSeq 4000. Preparation of bulk TCR libraries followed a previously described approach, with the TCR primers listed in Table S5. Purification of total RNA was performed with the Qiagen AllPrep DNA/RNA kit. Before analysis, reads from multiple sequencing runs of one library were combined. Processing in the source paper ran as follows. Only reads with exact TCR constant sequence were kept, trimmed to 150 nt, and grouped by their 12-nt molecular barcodes. Reads in each barcode group were sub-clustered using a 15% Levenshtein threshold, and a quality-weighted consensus sequence was built for each RNA molecule. Non-functional sequences were discarded, and so were lower-count sequences lying one edit away from another sequence. Based on fitting two negative binomial distributions, any barcode sub-cluster with under 20% of the maximum read count was discarded. The public reads were reanalyzed by TCRdb: fastp trimming at Q25, MiXCR alignment, in-frame beta chains only. Every entry covers one CDR3 protein and lists the most common genes and DNA from its rows. These V and J calls are TCRdb output, not the study's own analysis. This sample has about 640,000 distinct CDR3 sequences in its table, and less than 20% of those were observed once. Clones ranked in the top ten supply roughly 0.83% of the sample.

Libraries of naive CD8 T cells were generated from roughly 21,000 to 960,000 sorted cells, with 10%, 30% or 50% of the purified RNA used. Naive CD8 T cells, defined as CD8+CD4-CCR7+CD45RA+, were FACS-sorted into RLT Plus buffer on a BD FACSAria II. To test detection sensitivity, Jurkat RNA equal to over nine TCR copies was added to samples of about 20,000-1,000,000 naive CD8 T cells. Enrichment of CD8 T cells was done with RosetteSep CD8+ T Cell Enrichment Cocktail plus Ficoll-Paque, and ACK red cell lysis came afterward. From cysteine to phenylalanine, the CDR3 is 16 amino acids long. The retained sequence is limited to the CDR3, 48 bases, with the frame set at the first base. V is trimmed back by 6 bases and J by 9 bases, and the junction contains 15 bases that no gene match accounts for. As encoded in the germline V gene (reference sequence), CDR1 is MNHNY while CDR2 is SVGAGI. This clonotype was counted between two and nine times. The target of this receptor is not known. No much larger clonotype is one base removed from it; base qualities were not supplied.

The chain is encoded by TRBV6-6 joined to TRBJ1-1; TRBD1 fits 11 bases in the junction. The origin of this receptor is a human donor in good health. Some libraries in this study had Jurkat cell RNA spiked in. The material sequenced was naive CD8+ T cells from blood, with Jurkat cell RNA spiked in. The sample's cell subset or site label is to be understood as: FACS-sorted CD8+CD4-CCR7+CD45RA+ naive T cells. The encoded CDR3 is CASSKFRTGGGDKAFF. The base sequence is TGTGCCAGCAGCAAATTTAGGACAGGGGGCGGTGATAAAGCTTTCTTT.